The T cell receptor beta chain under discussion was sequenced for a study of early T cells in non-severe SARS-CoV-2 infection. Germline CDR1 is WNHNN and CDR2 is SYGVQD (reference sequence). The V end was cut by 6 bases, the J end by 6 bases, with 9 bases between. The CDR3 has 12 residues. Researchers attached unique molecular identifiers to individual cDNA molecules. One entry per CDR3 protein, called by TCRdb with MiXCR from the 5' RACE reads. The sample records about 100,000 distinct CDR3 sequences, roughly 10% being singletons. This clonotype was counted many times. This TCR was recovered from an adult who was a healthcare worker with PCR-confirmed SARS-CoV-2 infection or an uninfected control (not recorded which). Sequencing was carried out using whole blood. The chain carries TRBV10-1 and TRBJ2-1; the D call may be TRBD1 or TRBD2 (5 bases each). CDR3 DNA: TGCGCCAGCAGCGGGACGTCCAATGAGCAGTTCTTC. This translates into CASSGTSNEQFF.